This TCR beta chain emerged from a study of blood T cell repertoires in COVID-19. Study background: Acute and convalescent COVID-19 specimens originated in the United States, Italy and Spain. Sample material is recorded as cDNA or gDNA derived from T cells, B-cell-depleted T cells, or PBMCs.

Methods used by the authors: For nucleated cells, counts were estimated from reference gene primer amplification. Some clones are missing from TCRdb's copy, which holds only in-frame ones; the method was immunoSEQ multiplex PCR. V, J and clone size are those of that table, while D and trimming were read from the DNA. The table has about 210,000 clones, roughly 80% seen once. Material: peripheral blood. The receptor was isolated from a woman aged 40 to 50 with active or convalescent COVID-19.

In nucleotides, the CDR3 is TGTGCCAGCAGCTTCGGGGGCACCGGGGAGCTGTTTTTT. Translated: CASSFGGTGELFF. The chain recombines TRBV5-5 with TRBJ2-2; D might be TRBD2 (6 bases). V was trimmed by 2 bases and J by 4 bases, leaving 6 bases between them. Germline loops: CDR1 SGHKS, CDR2 YYEKEE (reference sequence). CDR3 length: 13 amino acids. The variable domain in full, with the rest retrieved from reference TRBV5-5 and TRBJ2-2, is DAGVTQSPTHLIKTRGQQVTLRCSPISGHKSVSWYQQVLGQGPQFIFQYYEKEERGRGNFPDRFSARQFPNYSSELNVNALLLGDSALYLCASSFGGTGELFFGEGSRLTVL.